Each of the 13 T cell receptor beta chains below was sequenced from the same sample in a study of cytomegalovirus exposure and HLA in healthy donors. The PCR was carried out with 60 Vbeta primers and 13 Jbeta primers. Repertoires were generated with immunoSEQ multiplex PCR, while TCRdb's copy carries only in-frame clones and drops some. This table has 70,000 to 95,000 clones, around 74% appearing once. Sequences were obtained from PBMCs. The receptor set was obtained from a man aged 25-45 years in good health and CMV-seropositive.

This sequence joins TRBV6-1 and TRBJ1-4, with TRBD1 matching 7 bases. The CDR3 is made up of 15 amino acids. Looked up from germline, CDR1 is MNHNS and CDR2 is SASEGT. With V trimmed by 6 bases and J by 4 bases, 8 bases remained unmatched. CDR3 DNA sequence: TGTGCCAGCAGGACTGACAGGGCCCGTAATGAAAAACTGTTTTTT. As protein: CASRTDRARNEKLFF.

The chain uses TRBV19 and TRBJ2-5; D may be TRBD2 (6 bases). CDR3 length: 14 residues. Trimming removed 3 bases at V and 5 bases at J, with 13 bases between. Germline V gene data show CDR1 as LNHDA and CDR2 as SQIVND (reference sequence). The CDR3: CASSMTSRVETQYF. The CDR3, as DNA: TGTGCCAGTAGTATGACTAGTCGTGTGGAGACCCAGTACTTC.

The J gene is TRBJ2-5, the V gene TRBV13, with TRBD2 identical over 8 bases. The J segment lost 3 bases and the V segment lost 4 bases, leaving 10 bases of the junction unmatched. The CDR3 has 16 amino acids. Germline CDR1 and CDR2: PRHDT and FYEKMQ (reference sequence). The chain's CDR3 is CASSSRDTGGEETQYF. CDR3 DNA: TGTGCCAGCAGCTCCCGGGACACGGGGGGGGAAGAGACCCAGTACTTC.

The rearrangement uses TRBV21-1 and TRBJ1-3; the tabulated D call, TRBD1, remains unverified against the DNA. TRBV21-1 is a pseudogene segment. The CDR3 covers 17 residues. The chain's CDR3 is CASSRIRGHVSGNTIYF. Written as DNA, the CDR3 is TGTGCCAGCAGCAGAATCCGAGGACATGTCTCTGGAAACACCATATATTTT.

The rearrangement uses TRBV6-5 and TRBJ1-2; 7 bases agree with TRBD1. Looked up from germline, CDR1 is MNHEY and CDR2 is SVGAGI. The CDR3 has 14 residues. Losses at the gene ends were 6 bases for V and 3 bases for J; bases not matched to a gene: 7. Here the CDR3 reads CASSHPGQDYGYTF. The CDR3 DNA is TGTGCCAGCAGCCATCCCGGACAGGACTATGGCTACACCTTC.

V is TRBV5-1 and J is TRBJ2-3; perhaps D is TRBD1 or TRBD2 (5 bases each). The germline gives CDR1 SGHRS, CDR2 YFSETQ. This CDR3 is 15 amino acids long. V lost 4 bases to trimming and J lost 3 bases, with 15 bases between them. CDR3 in amino acids: CASSLDTRGTDTQYF. The CDR3 DNA is TGCGCCAGCAGCCTGGACACTAGAGGGACAGATACGCAGTATTTT.

This chain connects TRBV14 to TRBJ1-2; TRBD1 is a possible D gene (6 bases). CDR1 SGHDN and CDR2 FVKESK come from the germline V gene. Trimming removed 2 bases at V and 0 bases at J, with 10 bases between. There are 15 residues in the CDR3. CDR3 in DNA: TGTGCCAGCAGCCAATGGGGGCAAGCTAACTATGGCTACACCTTC. Amino acid sequence: CASSQWGQANYGYTF.

Concerning this clone itself: Compared with germline, one end of the junction differs, possibly owing to a read error. The CDR3 spells CSSSLSSGGYEQYF. For the CDR3, the DNA is TGTTCCAGCAGCTTATCCAGCGGCGGCTACGAGCAGTACTTC. J is TRBJ2-7 and V is TRBV7-9; weak D call: TRBD2 (5 bases). Germline V lookup: CDR1 SEHNR, CDR2 FQNEAQ (reference sequence). The CDR3 totals 14 residues.

CDR3 nucleotides: TGTGCCAGCAGCCAAGATTTGGTCCGGACCAAATCCGGGGGCAATCAGCCCCAGCATTTT. Translated: CASSQDLVRTKSGGNQPQHF. The V and J genes are TRBV4-2 and TRBJ1-5; D remains unclear. Per germline, CDR1 LGHNA and CDR2 YNFKEQ. V shed 0 bases and J shed 2 bases, with 23 bases lying between them. The CDR3 has 20 residues.

The rearrangement uses TRBV7-7 and TRBJ2-1; 12 nucleotides agree with TRBD2. The length of the CDR3 is 16 residues. Trimming took 5 bases from V and 8 from J; bases not matched to a gene: 10. Germline V lookup: CDR1 SSHAT, CDR2 FNYEAQ (reference sequence). The CDR3 DNA sequence: TGTGCCAGCAGCCGAGCTAGCGGGGGGGCCAGAGATGAGCAGTTCTTC. It translates to CASSRASGGARDEQFF.

The rearrangement joins TRBV7-6 to TRBJ2-7, with D maybe TRBD1 (5 bases). The CDR3 spans 14 residues. Germline V lookup: CDR1 SGHVS, CDR2 FNYEAQ. The V and J ends lost 1 base and 2 bases respectively, with 9 bases between them. The CDR3 bases are TGTGCCAGCAGCTTAGGGCAGGGTACCTACGAGCAGTACTTC. Translation: CASSLGQGTYEQYF.

V usage is TRBV2 and J usage is TRBJ1-4; possible D gene TRBD1, 5 bases. CDR1 is SNHLY and CDR2 is FYNNEI in the germline V gene. V lost 4 bases and J lost 6, with 9 bases in between. The CDR3 is 13 residues long. The chain's CDR3 is CASSGQLYEKLFF. CDR3 coding DNA: TGTGCCAGCAGTGGACAGCTGTATGAAAAACTGTTTTTT.

The genes are TRBV19 and TRBJ1-1; maybe TRBD1 (6 bases). V gave up 6 bases and J gave up 3 bases, with 23 bases separating them. The CDR3 spans 17 residues. Per germline, CDR1 LNHDA and CDR2 SQIVND (reference sequence). The CDR3 loop is CASRMRGAQGGDTEAFF. The DNA of the CDR3 is TGTGCCAGTAGGATGCGGGGGGCCCAAGGGGGAGACACTGAAGCTTTCTTT.